This T cell receptor (beta chain) was sequenced for a study of cytomegalovirus exposure and HLA in healthy donors. Across the whole study: From donors who were HLA-typed, an early data release held 80 million or so unique TCRs. The study, taken as a whole, reports: Reports state that TCR beta sequences accurately predicted most subjects' HLA-A and HLA-B alleles. CMV antigen specificity was confirmed in vitro for a few CMV-associated chains.

Nominal health characterized the donors when sampled, though unrecorded immune exposures were likely. The PCR made use of 60 Vbeta and 13 Jbeta primers. The assay was immunoSEQ multiplex PCR, and TCRdb's table has in-frame clones only and misses some. The top ten hold roughly 2.3% of the sample, which has about 130,000 clones, nearly 80% seen once. This clone was found once. Its specificity is not known. This CDR3 has 12 amino acids. CDR1 is MNHEY, CDR2 SVGAGI, per germline. Trimming removed 6 bases from V and 8 bases from J; junction bases left unmatched: 7. Input material: PBMCs. The J gene is TRBJ2-7, the V gene TRBV6-5, with 7 bases that match TRBD1. The TCR was taken from a man aged 30 to 45 in good health and CMV-seronegative. The CDR3 coding sequence is TGTGCCAGCAGCGACGACAGGGTGAAGCAGTACTTC. Protein: CASSDDRVKQYF.